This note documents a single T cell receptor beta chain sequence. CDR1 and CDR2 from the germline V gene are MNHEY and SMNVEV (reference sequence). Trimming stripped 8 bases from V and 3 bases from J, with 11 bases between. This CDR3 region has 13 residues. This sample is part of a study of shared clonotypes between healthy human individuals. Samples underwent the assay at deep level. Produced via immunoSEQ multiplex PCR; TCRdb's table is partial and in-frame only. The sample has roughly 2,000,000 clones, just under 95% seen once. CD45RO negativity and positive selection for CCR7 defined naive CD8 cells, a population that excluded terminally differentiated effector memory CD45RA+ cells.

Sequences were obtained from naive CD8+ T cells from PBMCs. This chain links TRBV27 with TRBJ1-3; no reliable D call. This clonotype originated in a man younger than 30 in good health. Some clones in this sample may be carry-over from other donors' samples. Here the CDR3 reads CASRGKGGNTIYF. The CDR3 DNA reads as TGTGCCAGCCGAGGCAAAGGTGGAAACACCATATATTTT.